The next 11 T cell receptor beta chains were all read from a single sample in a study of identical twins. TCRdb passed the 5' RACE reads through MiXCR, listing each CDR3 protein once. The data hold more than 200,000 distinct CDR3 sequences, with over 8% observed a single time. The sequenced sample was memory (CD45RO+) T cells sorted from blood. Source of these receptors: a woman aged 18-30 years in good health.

Here the CDR3 DNA reads TGCAGTGCTCGGCCCGGGACAGGGAATTCACCCCTCCACTTT. Amino acids: CSARPGTGNSPLHF. This chain links TRBV20-1 with TRBJ1-6; 9 nucleotides line up with TRBD1. Trimming at V came to 5 bases and at J to 7 bases, leaving 6 bases not matched to a gene. CDR1 and CDR2 (germline): DFQATT, SNEGSKA (reference sequence). The CDR3 spans 14 residues.

In nucleotides, the CDR3 is TGCAGTGCTAGACGGACTACTCATACAGATACGCAGTATTTT. The encoded protein is CSARRTTHTDTQYF. The chain combines TRBV20-1 with TRBJ2-3; tentative D call: TRBD2 (6 bases). CDR1 is DFQATT and CDR2 is SNEGSKA in the germline V gene (reference sequence). V was cut by 2 bases and J by 3 bases, with 12 bases left in between. This CDR3 contains 14 residues.

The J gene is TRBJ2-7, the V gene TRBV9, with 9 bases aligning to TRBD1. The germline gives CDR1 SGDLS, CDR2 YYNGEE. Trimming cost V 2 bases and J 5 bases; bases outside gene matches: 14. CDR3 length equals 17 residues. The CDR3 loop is CASSVGVGGDRVHEQYF. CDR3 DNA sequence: TGTGCCAGCAGCGTCGGTGTGGGAGGGGACAGGGTCCACGAGCAGTACTTC.

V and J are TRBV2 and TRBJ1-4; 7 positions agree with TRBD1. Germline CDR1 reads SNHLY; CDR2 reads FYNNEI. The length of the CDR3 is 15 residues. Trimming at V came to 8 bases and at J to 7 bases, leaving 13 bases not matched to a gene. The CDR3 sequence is CASGFTGARGEKLFF. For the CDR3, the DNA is TGTGCCAGCGGATTCACAGGGGCCCGGGGTGAAAAACTGTTTTTT.

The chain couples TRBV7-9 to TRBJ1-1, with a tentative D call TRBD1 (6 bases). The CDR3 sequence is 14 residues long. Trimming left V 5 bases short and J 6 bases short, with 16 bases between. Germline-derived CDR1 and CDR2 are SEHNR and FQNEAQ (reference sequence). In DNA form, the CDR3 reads TGTGCCAGCAGCGATGCAGGGGTCGTCCCTGAAGCTTTCTTT. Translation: CASSDAGVVPEAFF.

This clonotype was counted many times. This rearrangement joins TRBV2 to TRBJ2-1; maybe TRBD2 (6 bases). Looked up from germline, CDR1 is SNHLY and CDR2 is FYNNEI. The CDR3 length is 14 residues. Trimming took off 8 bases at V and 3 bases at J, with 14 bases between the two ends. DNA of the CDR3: TGTGCCAGCCGAGGCACGGGGGACTACAATGAGCAGTTCTTC. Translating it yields CASRGTGDYNEQFF.

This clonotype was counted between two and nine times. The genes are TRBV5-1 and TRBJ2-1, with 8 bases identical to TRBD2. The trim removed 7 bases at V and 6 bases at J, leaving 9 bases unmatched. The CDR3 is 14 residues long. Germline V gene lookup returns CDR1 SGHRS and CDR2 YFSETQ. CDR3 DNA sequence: TGCGCCAGCGGAACCACAGCGGGGGCCAATGAGCAGTTCTTC. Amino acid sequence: CASGTTAGANEQFF.

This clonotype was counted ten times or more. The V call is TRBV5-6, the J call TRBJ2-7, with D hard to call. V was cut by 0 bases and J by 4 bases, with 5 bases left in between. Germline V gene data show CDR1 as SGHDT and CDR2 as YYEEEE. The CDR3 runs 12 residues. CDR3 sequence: CASSLAEYEQYF. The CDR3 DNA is TGTGCCAGCAGCTTGGCCGAGTACGAGCAGTACTTC.

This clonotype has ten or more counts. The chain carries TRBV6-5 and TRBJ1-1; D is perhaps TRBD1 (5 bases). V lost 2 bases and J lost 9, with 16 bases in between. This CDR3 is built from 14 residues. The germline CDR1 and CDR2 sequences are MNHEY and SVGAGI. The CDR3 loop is CASSYEGIDLKAFF. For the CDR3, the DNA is TGTGCCAGCAGTTACGAGGGGATAGATTTAAAAGCTTTCTTT.

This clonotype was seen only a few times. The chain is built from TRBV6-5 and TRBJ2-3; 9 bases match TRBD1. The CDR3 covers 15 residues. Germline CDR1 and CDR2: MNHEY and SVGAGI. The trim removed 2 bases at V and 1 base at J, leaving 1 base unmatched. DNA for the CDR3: TGTGCCAGCAGTTACCGGGACAGGGGCACAGATACGCAGTATTTT. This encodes CASSYRDRGTDTQYF.

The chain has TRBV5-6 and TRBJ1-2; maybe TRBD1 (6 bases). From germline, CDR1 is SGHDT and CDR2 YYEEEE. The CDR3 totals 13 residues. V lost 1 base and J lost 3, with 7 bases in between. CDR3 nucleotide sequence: TGTGCCAGCAGCTTGCGGACAGACTATGGCTACACCTTC. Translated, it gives CASSLRTDYGYTF.